This T cell receptor (beta chain) was profiled in a study of identical twins. This CDR3 comprises 14 residues. The J segment lost 3 bases and the V segment lost 2 bases, leaving 3 bases of the junction unmatched. The germline gives CDR1 MNHEY, CDR2 SMNVEV (reference sequence). Many counts were recorded for this clonotype. Each CDR3 protein gets one entry after TCRdb re-called the 5' RACE reads with MiXCR. The data contain about 1.7 million distinct CDR3 sequences, roughly a third of them singletons. The source material was cord blood. The receptor was isolated from a newborn girl in good health. V gene TRBV27 combines with J gene TRBJ2-7, with 8 positions matching TRBD1. The CDR3 reads CASSLQGALYEQYF. The DNA of the CDR3 is TGTGCCAGCAGTTTACAGGGGGCCCTCTACGAGCAGTACTTC.